This T cell receptor beta chain stems from a study of graft-versus-host responses after intestinal transplantation. Study-level information: Among the recipients, transplants were multivisceral, liver-intestinal, or isolated intestinal.

Study conclusions and caveats: Present in recipient marrow, GvH clones included some that appeared first in ileum or blood. Those patients showing graft-donor T cell macrochimerism displayed high graft-versus-host to host-versus-graft clonal ratios in allografts.

Germline CDR1 and CDR2: SGHRS and YFSETQ. The CDR3 has 15 amino acids. The V end was cut by 1 base, the J end by 6 bases, with 16 bases between. This clone was seen more than once but under ten times. The antigen remains undetermined. The protocol was immunoSEQ multiplex PCR, while the TCRdb copy is restricted to in-frame clones and leaves out a portion. The sample consists of about 21,000 clones, 85% to 95% of them appearing once. The sequencing used PBMCs, collected around 270 days after intestinal transplant. This clonotype was obtained from a human patient who received an intestinal transplant, so some T cells may come from the graft donor. The chain links TRBV5-1 to TRBJ1-2, with D tentatively TRBD1 (5 bases). CDR3: CASSLRGPPEDGYTF. DNA of the CDR3: TGCGCCAGCAGCTTGAGGGGACCGCCAGAGGATGGCTACACCTTC. Complete variable domain (other parts from reference TRBV5-1 and TRBJ1-2): KAGVTQTPRYLIKTRGQQVTLSCSPISGHRSVSWYQQTPGQGLQFLFEYFSETQRNKGNFPGRFSGRQFSNSRSEMNVSTLELGDSALYLCASSLRGPPEDGYTFGSGTRLTVV.